These 10 T cell receptor beta chains were sequenced from one sample in a study of shared clonotypes between healthy human individuals. Sequenced by immunoSEQ multiplex PCR; TCRdb stores in-frame clones only, minus some. Of a few hundred thousand clones listed, 95% to 98% are singletons. Sample: naive CD4+ T cells sorted from blood. As to subset: CD45RA+ positively selected. These receptors originate from a woman in her 30s in good health.

This clone was observed a single time. The V call is TRBV9, the J call TRBJ2-1, with 11 bases matching TRBD2. V lost 0 bases and J lost 5; bases outside the gene matches: 7. The germline gives CDR1 SGDLS, CDR2 YYNGEE. The CDR3 spans 17 residues. This CDR3 is CASSVETSGTGNNEQFF. CDR3 coding DNA: TGTGCCAGCAGCGTAGAGACTAGCGGGACGGGAAACAATGAGCAGTTCTTC. Based on the CDR3 plus reference TRBV9 and TRBJ2-1, the full variable domain is DSGVTQTPKHLITATGQRVTLRCSPRSGDLSVYWYQQSLDQGLQFLIQYYNGEERAKGNILERFSAQQFPDLHSELNLSSLELGDSALYFCASSVETSGTGNNEQFFGPGTRLTVL.

The chain joins TRBV29-1 to TRBJ2-4; possibly TRBD1 for D (6 bases). V was cut by 2 bases and J by 0 bases, with 17 bases left in between. The germline V gene has CDR1 SQVTM and CDR2 ANQGSEA. CDR3 length equals 17 residues. CDR3 nucleotides: TGCAGCGTTGAACACAGGGTAGAAACCCTAGCCAAAAACATTCAGTACTTC. It translates to CSVEHRVETLAKNIQYF.

This chain joins TRBV28 and TRBJ1-1; D is uncertain. Germline values: CDR1 MDHEN, CDR2 SYDVKM. The ends were cut back, 7 bases at V and 2 bases at J, with 14 bases in the middle. This CDR3 has 14 amino acids. The CDR3 here is CASTPHGVNTEAFF. DNA for the CDR3: TGTGCCAGCACCCCGCACGGGGTTAACACTGAAGCTTTCTTT.

This chain connects TRBV19 to TRBJ2-1; TRBD1 is a possible D gene (5 bases). Germline values: CDR1 LNHDA, CDR2 SQIVND (reference sequence). V gave up 6 bases and J gave up 0 bases, with 24 bases separating them. This CDR3 is built from 19 residues. The DNA of the CDR3 is TGTGCCAGTAGCGATCAGGGATCCTTCATTATAAGCTCCTACAATGAGCAGTTCTTC. Encoded protein: CASSDQGSFIISSYNEQFF.

This chain joins TRBV7-7 and TRBJ1-3; the D is unclear. Trimming removed 5 bases from V and 0 bases from J, with 5 bases in between. In germline, CDR1 is SSHAT, CDR2 FNYEAQ (reference sequence). CDR3 length: 13 amino acids. CDR3: CASSPDSGNTIYF. The CDR3 bases are TGTGCCAGCAGCCCCGACTCTGGAAACACCATATATTTT.

This chain connects TRBV5-5 to TRBJ2-2; 9 nucleotides agree with TRBD1. CDR3 length: 15 residues. V gave up 3 bases and J gave up 3 bases; unmatched junction bases: 3. The V gene's germline CDR1 is SGHKS and CDR2 YYEKEE (reference sequence). The CDR3 sequence: CASSSGTGYTGELFF. In nucleotides, the CDR3 is TGTGCCAGCAGCTCCGGGACAGGGTACACCGGGGAGCTGTTTTTT.

The rearrangement links TRBV19 to TRBJ2-3; 7 bases agree with TRBD1. The trim removed 6 bases at V and 1 base at J, leaving 4 bases unmatched. Germline CDR1 reads LNHDA; CDR2 reads SQIVND (reference sequence). This CDR3 comprises 14 residues. The CDR3 nucleotides are TGTGCCAGTAGGCTAGGGACAGGCACAGATACGCAGTATTTT. Its translation: CASRLGTGTDTQYF.

The gene calls are TRBV6-6 and TRBJ2-1; TRBD1 matches at 9 bases. The CDR3 extends over 15 amino acids. Per the germline V gene, CDR1 is MNHNY and CDR2 is SVGAGI (reference sequence). Germline trimming cut 5 bases from V and 4 bases from J; bases unmatched to any gene: 6. CDR3 amino acids: CASSTPGQGYNEQFF. The DNA of the CDR3 is TGTGCCAGCAGTACCCCGGGACAGGGTTACAATGAGCAGTTCTTC.

V gene TRBV7-9 combines with J gene TRBJ1-2, with 7 bases fitting TRBD1. V was pared by 7 bases and J by 3 bases, with 17 bases of the junction left unmatched. The CDR3 is 17 amino acids. Germline-derived CDR1 and CDR2 are SEHNR and FQNEAQ (reference sequence). The CDR3 loop is CASTSIRDRLIYYGYTF. CDR3 DNA sequence: TGTGCCAGCACCTCAATCCGGGACAGATTAATTTACTATGGCTACACCTTC. The complete variable domain, with remaining parts taken from reference TRBV7-9 and TRBJ1-2, reads DTGVSQNPRHKITKRGQNVTFRCDPISEHNRLYWYRQTLGQGPEFLTYFQNEAQLEKSRLLSDRFSAERPKGSFSTLEIQRTEQGDSAMYLCASTSIRDRLIYYGYTFGSGTRLTVV.

This clone came up once. CDR3 bases: TGTGCCAGCAGCAACAAGACAGGATCTCGATACGAGCAGTACTTC. Translated: CASSNKTGSRYEQYF. The V and J genes are TRBV7-9 and TRBJ2-7; D is perhaps TRBD1 (6 bases). There are 15 residues in the CDR3. Germline values: CDR1 SEHNR, CDR2 FQNEAQ (reference sequence). V shed 5 bases and J shed 4 bases, with 18 bases lying between them.